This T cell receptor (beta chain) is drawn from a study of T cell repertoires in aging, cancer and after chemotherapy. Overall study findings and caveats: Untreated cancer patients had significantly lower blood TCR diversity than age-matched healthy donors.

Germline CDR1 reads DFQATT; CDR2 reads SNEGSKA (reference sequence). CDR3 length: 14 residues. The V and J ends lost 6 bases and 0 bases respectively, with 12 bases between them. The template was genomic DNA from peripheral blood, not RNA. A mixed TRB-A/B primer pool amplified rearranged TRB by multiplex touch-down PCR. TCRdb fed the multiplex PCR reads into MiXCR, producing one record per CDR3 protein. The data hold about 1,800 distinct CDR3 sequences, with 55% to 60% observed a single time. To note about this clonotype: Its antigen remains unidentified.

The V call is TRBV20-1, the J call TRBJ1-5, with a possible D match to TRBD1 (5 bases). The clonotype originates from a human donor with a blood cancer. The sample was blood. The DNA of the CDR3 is TGCAGTGCCCTGGGACTGAATAGCAATCAGCCCCAGCATTTT. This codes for CSALGLNSNQPQHF.